Listed here are 8 T cell receptor beta chains from one sample, sequenced in a study of blood T cells in healthy people across ages. Sample-barcoded 5' priming and a J-beta primer mix drove a second PCR of roughly 7 to 11 cycles. TCRdb ran MiXCR on the 5' RACE reads and lists one entry per CDR3 protein. The sample contains under 1 million distinct CDR3 sequences, under 45% of which appear only once. Material for sequencing was blood. Receptor source: a man aged 55 to 69 in good health.

This clonotype was seen more than once but under ten times. A single base separates this from a much larger clone, so it may be a read error. The chain has TRBV27 and TRBJ2-7; possibly TRBD1 for D (6 bases). Germline loops: CDR1 MNHEY, CDR2 SMNVEV (reference sequence). The CDR3 spans 13 residues. Trimming pared 8 bases from V and 5 bases from J, leaving 16 bases between. For the CDR3, the DNA is TGTGCCAGCGCTAACCCAGGGGTCCACGAGCAGTACTTC. As protein: CASANPGVHEQYF.

This clonotype was seen a single time. A read error is possible here, since a much larger clone lies one base away. The CDR3 sequence: CSARNIYRDRGCGYTF. CDR3 sequence (DNA): TGCAGTGCTAGAAATATCTATCGGGACAGGGGGTGTGGCTACACCTTC. The V gene is TRBV20-1, the J gene TRBJ1-2, with TRBD1 identical over 11 bases. Germline CDR1 reads DFQATT; CDR2 reads SNEGSKA (reference sequence). This CDR3 has 16 amino acids. The J segment lost 7 bases and the V segment lost 2 bases, leaving 12 bases of the junction unmatched.

CDR3 amino acids: CASSLITNEQFF. CDR3 nucleotides: TGTGCCAGCAGCTTAATCACGAATGAGCAGTTCTTC. V and J are TRBV7-2 and TRBJ2-1; D uncertain. This CDR3 is built from 12 residues. Germline-derived CDR1 and CDR2 are SGHTA and FQGNSA. V shed 2 bases and J shed 7 bases, with 6 bases lying between them.

With regard to this clonotype: At one of its ends the junction is not consistent with the germline gene, which may arise from a read error. The chain carries TRBV28 and TRBJ2-7, with a tentative D call TRBD1 (7 bases). The CDR3 is 14 residues long. From germline, CDR1 is MDHEN and CDR2 SYDVKM. In nucleotides, the CDR3 is TGTGCCAGCAGGCGGGACAGACCCTCCTGCGAGCAGTACTTC. Translating it yields CASRRDRPSCEQYF.

J is TRBJ2-5 and V is TRBV5-5; D unclear. The CDR3 extends over 15 amino acids. CDR1 is SGHKS, CDR2 YYEKEE, per germline (reference sequence). V lost 0 bases, J lost 3 bases, and 12 bases lay in between. CDR3 nucleotides: TGTGCCAGCAGCTTGGAGGTCAGGAGAAAAGAGACCCAGTACTTC. Its protein is CASSLEVRRKETQYF.

The V gene is TRBV5-1, the J gene TRBJ2-5; a possible D gene is TRBD1 (6 bases). The DNA matches TRBJ2-7 better at its end, which makes the J call doubtful. Germline-derived CDR1 and CDR2 are SGHRS and YFSETQ. The CDR3 runs 13 residues. DNA of the CDR3: TGCGCCAGCAGCTACCAGGGGTCAAACGAGCAGTACTTC. It encodes CASSYQGSNEQYF.

In this sample, this clonotype turned up once. The chain carries TRBV20-1 and TRBJ1-2; D is perhaps TRBD1 (5 bases). V lost 3 bases and J 6 bases, leaving 20 bases between the germline ends. CDR1 is DFQATT, CDR2 SNEGSKA, per germline (reference sequence). This CDR3 is built from 15 residues. CDR3 coding DNA: TGCAGTGCTAGCCCCGGACAAGGGCTAGGCCATGGCTACACCTTC. It is translated as CSASPGQGLGHGYTF.

This clonotype was counted a few times. The J gene is TRBJ2-7, the V gene TRBV12-3 or TRBV12-4, with TRBD1 as a possible D gene (7 bases). The CDR3 is 15 amino acids. V dropped 4 bases and J dropped 4 bases, with 17 bases sitting between them. The CDR3 coding sequence is TGTGCCAGCAGTTCCTACGAGGCAGGGGGGTACGAGCAGTACTTC. Translation gives CASSSYEAGGYEQYF.